These T cell receptor beta chains were read from a single sample in a study of vaccination effects on CD4 cells after COVID-19. The assay was immunoSEQ multiplex PCR, and TCRdb's table has in-frame clones only and misses some. The sample holds about 45,000 clones, 60% to 75% seen once. Their target antigens are unknown. This specimen was CD4+ T cells from PBMCs cultured with a peptide pool, taken before COVID-19 vaccination. Source of these receptors: a human donor who had a prior SARS-CoV-2 infection. Both conserved end residues are trimmed from each CDR3. The D gene is left open where the match is weak.

j_call | d_call | v_call | cdr3_aa
TRBJ2-7 | TRBD2 | TRBV11-3 | ASSLELAASYEQY
TRBJ2-1 | - | TRBV4-2 | ASSQAGGGGTYNEQF
TRBJ1-4 | - | TRBV5-1 | ASSLLTATNEKLF
TRBJ2-4 | - | TRBV4-1 | ASSQPWGAGENIQY
TRBJ2-7 | - | TRBV18 | ASSPILSGSGEQY
TRBJ2-1 | TRBD2 | TRBV3-1/TRBV3-2 | ATNPGVSGRGQF
TRBJ2-7 | TRBD2 | TRBV12-5 | ASGSPGTTPYEQY
TRBJ1-5 | - | TRBV29-1 | SVIQGFGQPQH
TRBJ2-5 | - | TRBV7-2 | ASSPERVIETQY
TRBJ1-1 | TRBD1 | TRBV18 | ASSPRGRTEAF
TRBJ2-3 | TRBD2 | TRBV18 | ASSQSREAGASTDTQY
TRBJ2-1 | TRBD1 | TRBV19 | ASERTGRRRNEQF
TRBJ2-1 | - | TRBV7-2 | ASSSQGKRLIEQF
TRBJ2-3 | - | TRBV4-2 | ASSQSDGFRDTQY
TRBJ2-1 | - | TRBV5-1 | ASSLQGTYNEQF
TRBJ1-1 | TRBD1 | TRBV19 | ASSIWTGPNTEAF
TRBJ1-1 | - | TRBV7-2 | ASSLMQTINTEAF
TRBJ2-6 | - | TRBV4-2 | ASSQDLTTKVNVLT
TRBJ1-1 | - | TRBV2 | ASSESGPIQAF
TRBJ2-7 | - | TRBV5-6 | ASMDSYEQY
TRBJ1-2 | - | TRBV30 | AWARDGDYT
TRBJ2-2 | - | TRBV5-1 | ASSWGLASELF
TRBJ1-2 | TRBD1 | TRBV18 | ASSPAGQGGKYGYT
TRBJ2-7 | TRBD2 | TRBV7-3 | ASSLDGGAYEQY